Sequencing of this T cell receptor beta chain was carried out in a study of T cell responses to AZD1222 COVID-19 vaccine. Study conclusions and caveats: Donors were largely white British and mainly female; clonal diversity was possibly underestimated. Spike-specific TCR repertoires showed rising breadth and depth after two AZD1222 doses. Repertoires in all cases were sampled only once the peak T cell response had passed.

Both about-4-week and about-12-week second-dose recipients were combined. This CDR3 contains 17 residues. J was trimmed by 3 bases and V by 2 bases; bases with no gene match: 8. In germline, CDR1 is SGHNT, CDR2 YYREEE (reference sequence). Generated by immunoSEQ multiplex PCR, the TCRdb table keeps only in-frame clones and is missing some. The sample holds under 35,000 clones, about nine tenths seen once. Note on this clone: The antigen is unknown.

The material sequenced was peripheral blood, taken 28 days after the second AZD1222 dose. The source is an adult who received the AZD1222 COVID-19 vaccine. The genes are TRBV5-4 and TRBJ2-7; 13 nucleotides align to TRBD2. Here the CDR3 reads CASSFRLAGGISYEQYF. The CDR3 DNA reads TGTGCCAGCAGCTTCCGACTAGCGGGAGGAATAAGCTACGAGCAGTACTTC.